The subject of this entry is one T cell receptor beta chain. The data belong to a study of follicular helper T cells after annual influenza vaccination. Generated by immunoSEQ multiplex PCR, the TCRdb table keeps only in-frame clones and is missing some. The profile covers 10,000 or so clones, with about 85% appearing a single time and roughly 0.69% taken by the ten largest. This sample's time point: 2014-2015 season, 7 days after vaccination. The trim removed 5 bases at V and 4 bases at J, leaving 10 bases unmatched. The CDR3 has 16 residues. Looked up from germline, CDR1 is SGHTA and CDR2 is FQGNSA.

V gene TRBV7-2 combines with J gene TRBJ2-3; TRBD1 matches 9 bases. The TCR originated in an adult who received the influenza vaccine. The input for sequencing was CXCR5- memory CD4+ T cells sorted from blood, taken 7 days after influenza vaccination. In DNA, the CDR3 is TGTGCCAGCAGCCTATCGGGACAGGGTATATCAGATACGCAGTATTTT. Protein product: CASSLSGQGISDTQYF.